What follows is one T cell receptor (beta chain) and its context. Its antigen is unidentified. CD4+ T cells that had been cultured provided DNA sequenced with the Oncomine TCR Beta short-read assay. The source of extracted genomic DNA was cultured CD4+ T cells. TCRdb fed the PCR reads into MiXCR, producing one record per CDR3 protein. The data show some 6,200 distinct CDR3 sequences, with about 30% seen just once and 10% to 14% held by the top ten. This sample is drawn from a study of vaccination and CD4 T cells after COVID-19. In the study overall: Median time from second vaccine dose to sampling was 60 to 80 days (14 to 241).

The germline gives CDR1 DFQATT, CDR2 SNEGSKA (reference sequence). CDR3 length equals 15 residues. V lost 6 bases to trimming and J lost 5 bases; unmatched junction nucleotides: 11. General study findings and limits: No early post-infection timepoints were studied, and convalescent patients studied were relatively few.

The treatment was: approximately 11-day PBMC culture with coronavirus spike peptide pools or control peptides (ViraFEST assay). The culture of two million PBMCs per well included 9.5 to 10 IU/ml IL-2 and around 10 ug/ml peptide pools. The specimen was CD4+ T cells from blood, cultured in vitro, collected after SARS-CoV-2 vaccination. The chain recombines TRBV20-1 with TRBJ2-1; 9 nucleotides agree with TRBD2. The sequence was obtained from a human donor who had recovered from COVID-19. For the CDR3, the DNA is TGCAGTGCCCGGCGGGCACTAGCGGGCAACAATGAGCAGTTCTTC. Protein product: CSARRALAGNNEQFF.